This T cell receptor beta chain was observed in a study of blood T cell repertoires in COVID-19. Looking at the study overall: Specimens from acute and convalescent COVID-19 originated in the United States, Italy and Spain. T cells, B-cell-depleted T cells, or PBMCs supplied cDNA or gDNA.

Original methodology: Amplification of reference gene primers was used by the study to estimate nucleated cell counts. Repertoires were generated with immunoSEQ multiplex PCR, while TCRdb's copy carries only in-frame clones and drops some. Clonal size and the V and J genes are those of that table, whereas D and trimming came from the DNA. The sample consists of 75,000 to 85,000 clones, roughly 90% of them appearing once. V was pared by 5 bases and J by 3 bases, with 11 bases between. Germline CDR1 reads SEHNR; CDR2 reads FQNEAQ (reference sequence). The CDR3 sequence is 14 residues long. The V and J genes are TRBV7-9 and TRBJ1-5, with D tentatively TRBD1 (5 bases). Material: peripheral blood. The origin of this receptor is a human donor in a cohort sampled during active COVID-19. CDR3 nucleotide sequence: TGTGCCAGCAGCCCCGGGGGGAACAATCAGCCCCAGCATTTT. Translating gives CASSPGGNNQPQHF.